This T cell receptor beta chain derives from a study of STAT5B mutations in CD4+ large granular lymphocyte leukemia. Assay: immunoSEQ multiplex PCR; the TCRdb copy retains only in-frame clones and omits some. This sample has around 30,000 clones, with around 67% found just once. This clone occurred a few times. Looked up from germline, CDR1 is SEHNR and CDR2 is FQNEAQ (reference sequence). With 5 bases removed from V and 6 bases from J, the gap between germline ends came to 14 bases. This CDR3 contains 14 residues. The rearrangement joins TRBV7-9 to TRBJ1-5, with TRBD1 as a possible D gene (6 bases). The TCR was taken from a human donor in good health. The sequenced material came from CD4+ T cells from blood buffy coats. The CDR3, as DNA: TGTGCCAGCAGCCGGACGGGGGCGGCTCAGCCCCAGCATTTT. Protein sequence: CASSRTGAAQPQHF.